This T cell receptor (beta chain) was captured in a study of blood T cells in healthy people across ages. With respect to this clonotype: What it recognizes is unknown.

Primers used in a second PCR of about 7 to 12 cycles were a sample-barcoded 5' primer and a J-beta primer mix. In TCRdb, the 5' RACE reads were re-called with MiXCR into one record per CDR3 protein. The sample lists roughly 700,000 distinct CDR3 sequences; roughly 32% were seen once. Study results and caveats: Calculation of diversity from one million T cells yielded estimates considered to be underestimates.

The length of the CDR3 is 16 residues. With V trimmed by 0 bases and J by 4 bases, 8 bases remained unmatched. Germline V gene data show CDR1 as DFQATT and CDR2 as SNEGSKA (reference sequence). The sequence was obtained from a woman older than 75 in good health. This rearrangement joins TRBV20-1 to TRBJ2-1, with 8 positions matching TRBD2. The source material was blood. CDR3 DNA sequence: TGCAGTGCTAGAGATTTCGATAGCGGGAAATACAATGAGCAGTTCTTC. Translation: CSARDFDSGKYNEQFF.